This TCR beta chain was obtained from a study of beta chain features in type 1 diabetes. CD45RO/CCR7/CD25/CD127/CD95/CD27 staining was used to isolate CD4+ naive, central memory, regulatory and stem cell-like memory cells by sorting. The CDR3 has 15 amino acids. Germline values: CDR1 LGHNA, CDR2 YSLEER. V was pared by 4 bases and J by 4 bases, with 8 bases of the junction left unmatched. Since all of the isolated RNA was reverse transcribed, expressed TCRB transcripts were what got sequenced. Assay: immunoSEQ multiplex PCR; the TCRdb copy retains only in-frame clones and omits some. The data hold roughly 450,000 clones, with approximately 15% observed a single time.

This sequence was found in a man between 25 and 39 years old in good health. The chain has TRBV4-3 and TRBJ2-5, with 8 nucleotides matching TRBD2. Sequenced input: naive CD4+ T cells from blood. The CDR3 region is CASSLKSTSAETQYF. The CDR3 DNA reads as TGCGCCAGCAGCCTCAAATCGACTAGCGCAGAGACCCAGTACTTC.